This passage covers 26 T cell receptor beta chains from one sample sequenced in a study of cytotoxic CD8 clonotypes in ibrutinib-treated CLL. Assay: immunoSEQ multiplex PCR; the TCRdb copy retains only in-frame clones and omits some. The sample lists more than 70,000 clones; around 79% were seen once. The starting material was PBMCs, obtained after 12 months of ibrutinib treatment. The receptors stem from a human donor with chronic lymphocytic leukemia.

The V call is TRBV6-1, the J call TRBJ2-4; D unresolved. The germline V gene has CDR1 MNHNS and CDR2 SASEGT. Trimming stripped 2 bases from V and 1 base from J, with 27 bases between. The CDR3 totals 21 residues. The CDR3 DNA is TGTGCCAGCAGTGAACCCCGGACCTACCTTCCCCCCTCGGAGGCCAAAAACATTCAGTACTTC. Translated: CASSEPRTYLPPSEAKNIQYF.

This clone was observed once. The V call is TRBV4-3, the J call TRBJ1-1, with 7 nucleotides matching TRBD1. V lost 1 base and J lost 5; bases outside the gene matches: 10. Germline values: CDR1 LGHNA, CDR2 YSLEER. The length of the CDR3 is 16 residues. The chain's CDR3 is CASSQVGQGVLTEAFF. The CDR3 DNA reads TGCGCCAGCAGCCAAGTTGGGCAGGGGGTATTGACTGAAGCTTTCTTT.

J is TRBJ2-2 and V is TRBV11-2; D might be TRBD1 (6 bases). There are 15 residues in the CDR3. CDR1 SGHAT and CDR2 FQNNGV come from the germline V gene. Deletions cut 5 bases from V and 7 bases from J, with 17 bases between. DNA for the CDR3: TGTGCCAGCAGCCCACTCCGGACAGCCATCGGGGAGCTGTTTTTT. This sequence encodes CASSPLRTAIGELFF.

The chain uses TRBV2 and TRBJ1-4, with a possible D match to TRBD1 (5 bases). V was clipped by 3 bases and J by 7 bases, with 6 bases between them. Germline V gene sequence: CDR1 SNHLY, CDR2 FYNNEI. This CDR3 spans 12 amino acids. The CDR3 DNA follows: TGTGCCAGCAGTGAGCAGGGTGAAAAACTGTTTTTT. Its translation is CASSEQGEKLFF.

This chain connects TRBV19 to TRBJ1-1; TRBD1 might be the D (6 bases). V was pared by 4 bases and J by 0 bases, with 12 bases between. The CDR3 is 15 amino acids. In germline, CDR1 is LNHDA, CDR2 SQIVND (reference sequence). CDR3 coding DNA: TGTGCCAGTAGTACCCGACAGGCCCTGAACACTGAAGCTTTCTTT. It is translated as CASSTRQALNTEAFF.

This rearrangement joins TRBV6-5 to TRBJ2-3; no definite D call. V was pared by 6 bases and J by 5 bases, with 12 bases between. The CDR3 runs to 13 residues. Germline loops: CDR1 MNHEY, CDR2 SVGAGI. CDR3: CASSTDRRDTQYF. The CDR3 DNA is TGTGCCAGCAGCACCGACCGGAGAGATACGCAGTATTTT.

The rearrangement uses TRBV19 and TRBJ1-5, with no clear D. Germline V gene data show CDR1 as LNHDA and CDR2 as SQIVND (reference sequence). The V end lost 6 bases, the J end lost 3 bases, and 15 bases lay between the germline ends. This CDR3 comprises 15 residues. The CDR3 nucleotides are TGTGCCAGTAGGCGGACGCTCTCCCTCAATCAGCCCCAGCATTTT. Its translation is CASRRTLSLNQPQHF. The full variable domain, with the rest looked up from reference TRBV19 and TRBJ1-5, is DGGITQSPKYLFRKEGQNVTLSCEQNLNHDAMYWYRQDPGQGLRLIYYSQIVNDFQKGDIAEGYSVSREKKESFPLTVTSAQKNPTAFYLCASRRTLSLNQPQHFGDGTRLSIL.

The chain is built from TRBV18 and TRBJ2-3; 8 positions agree with TRBD2. The CDR3 is 14 residues long. CDR1 KGHSH and CDR2 LQKENI come from the germline V gene. Trimming took 8 bases from V and 1 from J; bases not matched to a gene: 5. The CDR3, as DNA: TGTGCCAGCCGGCGGGAGGAGGGCACAGATACGCAGTATTTT. It encodes CASRREEGTDTQYF.

Worth noting for this clone: At one of its ends the junction is not consistent with the germline gene, which may arise from a read error. The J gene is TRBJ2-2, the V gene TRBV5-4, with a weak D call TRBD1 (7 bases). Per germline, CDR1 SGHNT and CDR2 YYREEE (reference sequence). The CDR3 extends over 15 amino acids. CDR3 bases: TGTGCCAGCAGCCCAGGGGGTAGCGGAACCGGAGAGCTGTTTTTT. Protein sequence: CASSPGGSGTGELFF. Together with reference TRBV5-4 and TRBJ2-2, the CDR3 gives the full variable domain: ETGVTQSPTHLIKTRGQQVTLRCSSQSGHNTVSWYQQALGQGPQFIFQYYREEENGRGNFPPRFSGLQFPNYSSELNVNALELDDSALYLCASSPGGSGTGELFFGEGSRLTVL.

The chain carries TRBV1 and TRBJ2-2; the tabulated D call, TRBD2, remains unverified against the DNA. TRBV1 is a pseudogene locus. The length of the CDR3 is 16 residues. CDR3 amino acids: CTSSQGCGGGTGELFF. CDR3 nucleotides: TGCACCAGCAGCCAAGGCTGCGGGGGGGGCACCGGGGAGCTGTTTTTT.

The J gene is TRBJ1-2, the V gene TRBV19; D gene unclear. V dropped 5 bases and J dropped 3 bases, with 10 bases sitting between them. CDR1 is LNHDA and CDR2 is SQIVND in the germline V gene (reference sequence). This CDR3 spans 13 amino acids. Here the CDR3 DNA reads TGTGCCAGTAGTGCAAACGGGGACTATGGCTACACCTTC. It specifies CASSANGDYGYTF.

The chain couples TRBV9 to TRBJ2-3; D is unresolved. Germline CDR1 and CDR2: SGDLS and YYNGEE. There are 12 residues in the CDR3. Trimming pared 4 bases from V and 0 bases from J, leaving 3 bases between. The CDR3 sequence is CASSISTDTQYF. The DNA for the CDR3 is TGTGCCAGCAGCATAAGCACAGATACGCAGTATTTT.

In this sample, this clone turned up a few times. The V and J genes are TRBV10-1 and TRBJ2-2; 11 bases align to TRBD2. This CDR3 is 15 amino acids long. The germline gives CDR1 WNHNN, CDR2 SYGVQD (reference sequence). Unmatched junction bases numbered 1, after V lost 2 bases and J lost 5 bases. The CDR3 region is CASSEPSGRTGELFF. The CDR3 DNA reads as TGCGCCAGCAGTGAGCCTAGCGGGAGGACCGGGGAGCTGTTTTTT.

This clone appeared once. The genes are TRBV5-8 and TRBJ1-2; D is perhaps TRBD1 (5 bases). The CDR3 sequence is 15 residues long. From germline, CDR1 is SGHTS and CDR2 YDEGEE. Trimming took off 4 bases at V and 3 bases at J, with 16 bases between the two ends. For the CDR3, the DNA is TGTGCCAGCAGCATTGGCGAAAGGACACACTATGGCTACACCTTC. Amino acid sequence: CASSIGERTHYGYTF. Full variable domain (remainder filled in from reference TRBV5-8 and TRBJ1-2): EAGVTQSPTHLIKTRGQQATLRCSPISGHTSVYWYQQALGLGLQFLLWYDEGEERNRGNFPPRFSGRQFPNYSSELNVNALELEDSALYLCASSIGERTHYGYTFGSGTRLTVV.

This chain joins TRBV6-1 and TRBJ2-7; 9 positions match TRBD1. Germline V CDR1 and CDR2: MNHNS, SASEGT. The CDR3 is 14 residues long. Trimming cost V 6 bases and J 0 bases; bases outside gene matches: 3. The CDR3 is CASRGTGISYEQYF. CDR3 in DNA: TGTGCCAGCAGGGGGACAGGGATCTCCTACGAGCAGTACTTC.

The chain employs TRBV19 and TRBJ2-5; D is possibly TRBD1 (5 bases). Germline lookup yields CDR1 LNHDA and CDR2 SQIVND (reference sequence). Trimming left V 6 bases short and J 4 bases short, with 6 bases between. There are 11 residues in the CDR3. The CDR3 bases are TGTGCCAGTAGAACAGGAGAGACCCAGTACTTC. Amino acids: CASRTGETQYF.

This rearrangement joins TRBV5-1 to TRBJ2-5; unclear D gene. Germline V CDR1 and CDR2: SGHRS, YFSETQ. The CDR3 is 13 residues long. With 0 bases removed from V and 5 bases from J, the gap between germline ends came to 8 bases. The CDR3 here is CASSLEGRETQYF. The CDR3 DNA is TGCGCCAGCAGCTTGGAAGGCCGCGAGACCCAGTACTTC.

The J gene is TRBJ1-2, the V gene TRBV11-2; weak D call: TRBD1 (6 bases). Trimming removed 5 bases at V and 5 bases at J, with 9 bases between. Germline V CDR1 and CDR2: SGHAT, FQNNGV. The length of the CDR3 is 12 residues. The CDR3 loop is CASSPGQYGYTF. CDR3 in DNA: TGTGCCAGCAGCCCTGGACAGTATGGCTACACCTTC.

The rearrangement links TRBV27 to TRBJ2-1, with a weak D call TRBD1 (6 bases). The V end was cut by 6 bases, the J end by 6 bases, with 18 bases between. The CDR3 length is 15 residues. Germline CDR1 and CDR2: MNHEY and SMNVEV (reference sequence). The CDR3 bases are TGTGCCAGCAGGACCCGGGCAGGGGTGGGCAATGAGCAGTTCTTC. Translation gives CASRTRAGVGNEQFF.

This clone was counted between two and nine times. The same CDR3 arises from other DNA sequences in this sample as well. The rearrangement links TRBV2 to TRBJ2-3; no definite D call. CDR3 length: 12 residues. CDR1 is SNHLY and CDR2 is FYNNEI in the germline V gene. V gave up 1 base and J gave up 3 bases, with 2 bases separating them. CDR3 amino acids: CASSEGTDTQYF. In DNA form, the CDR3 reads TGTGCCAGCAGTGAAGGGACAGATACGCAGTATTTT.

V and J are TRBV28 and TRBJ2-5; D is unclear. CDR3 length equals 13 residues. The germline gives CDR1 MDHEN, CDR2 SYDVKM. Deletions cut 7 bases from V and 4 bases from J, with 13 bases between. CDR3 DNA sequence: TGTGCCAGCACCACCCCGGCCGGAGAGACCCAGTACTTC. Protein product: CASTTPAGETQYF. Complete variable domain (other parts from reference TRBV28 and TRBJ2-5): DVKVTQSSRYLVKRTGEKVFLECVQDMDHENMFWYRQDPGLGLRLIYFSYDVKMKEKGDIPEGYSVSREKKERFSLILESASTNQTSMYLCASTTPAGETQYFGPGTRLLVL.

The chain uses TRBV7-3 and TRBJ1-1; D gene ambiguous. Looked up from germline, CDR1 is SGHTA and CDR2 is FQGTGA. The CDR3 covers 12 residues. V was clipped by 4 bases and J by 4 bases, with 7 bases between them. The CDR3 spells CASSSQGTEAFF. CDR3 DNA: TGTGCCAGCAGCTCCCAAGGCACTGAAGCTTTCTTT.

The rearrangement joins TRBV28 to TRBJ2-7; 9 bases agree with TRBD1. With V trimmed by 6 bases and J by 4 bases, 10 bases remained unmatched. Germline-derived CDR1 and CDR2 are MDHEN and SYDVKM. The CDR3 is 15 residues long. The CDR3 nucleotides read TGTGCCAGCAGGACGCCGGGACAGGGAGGGTACGAGCAGTACTTC. This encodes CASRTPGQGGYEQYF.

The V call is TRBV30, the J call TRBJ2-5; no firm D call. V lost 0 bases and J lost 5, with 4 bases in between. This CDR3 contains 11 residues. Germline CDR1 and CDR2: GTSNPN and SVGIG (reference sequence). In DNA form, the CDR3 reads TGTGCCTGGAGTGTAGGTGAGACCCAGTACTTC. Residues: CAWSVGETQYF.

The J gene is TRBJ1-2, the V gene TRBV18; 8 nucleotides agree with TRBD1. The CDR3 spans 15 residues. The J segment lost 5 bases and the V segment lost 4 bases, leaving 9 bases of the junction unmatched. CDR1 is KGHSH and CDR2 is LQKENI in the germline V gene. The CDR3 DNA reads as TGTGCCAGCTCACGAGGACAGGGCCTGGGGTATGGCTACACCTTC. It codes for CASSRGQGLGYGYTF. The entire variable domain, with the rest obtained from reference TRBV18 and TRBJ1-2, is as follows: NAGVMQNPRHLVRRRGQEARLRCSPMKGHSHVYWYRQLPEEGLKFMVYLQKENIIDESGMPKERFSAEFPKEGPSILRIQQVVRGDSAAYFCASSRGQGLGYGYTFGSGTRLTVV.

The V and J genes are TRBV7-3 and TRBJ1-1; D might be TRBD1 (6 bases). The V and J ends lost 5 bases and 7 bases respectively, with 20 bases between them. Germline V gives CDR1 SGHTA, CDR2 FQGTGA. CDR3 length: 15 residues. Here the CDR3 DNA reads TGTGCCAGCAGCAAACAAGGGACACCCGAAAATGAAGCTTTCTTT. This sequence encodes CASSKQGTPENEAFF.